Presented here are 7 T cell receptor beta chains from one specimen sequenced in a study of tumor and adjacent non-tumor tissue in lung cancer. A modified ARM-PCR protocol with three rounds of nested PCR amplified TCRbeta. TCRdb reprocessed the multiplex PCR reads via MiXCR and lists one record per CDR3 protein. The table has about 60,000 distinct CDR3 sequences, over 60% seen once. The template was RNA from unsorted bulk tissue. Distant lung tissue was collected more than 3 cm away from the tumor edge. Source material: distant non-tumor lung tissue. The receptors derive from a man in his 70s with non-small cell lung cancer.

The chain couples TRBV11-2 to TRBJ1-4; 9 positions match TRBD1. This CDR3 is built from 15 residues. CDR1 SGHAT and CDR2 FQNNGV come from the germline V gene. V shed 7 bases and J 6 bases; nucleotides not matched to a gene: 9. The CDR3 loop is CASNTIGQGYEKLFF. The CDR3 nucleotides are TGTGCCAGCAACACCATAGGACAGGGGTATGAAAAACTGTTTTTT.

Concerning this clonotype itself: Mismatch with germline at one junction end may stem from a read error. The chain links TRBV5-6 to TRBJ1-4, with TRBD1 matching 7 bases. Germline assignment: CDR1 SGHDT and CDR2 YYEEEE. The CDR3 length is 14 residues. The CDR3 DNA reads as TGTGCCAGCAGCTTGCGGGCAGGGGGGGAAAAAATGTTTTTT. As protein: CASSLRAGGEKMFF.

The rearrangement uses TRBV11-3 and TRBJ2-1; 10 nucleotides agree with TRBD2. CDR3 length: 15 residues. Germline lookup yields CDR1 SGHNT and CDR2 YENEEA. V lost 5 bases, J lost 12 bases, and 13 bases stayed unmatched. For the CDR3, the DNA is TGTGCCAGCAGCCTTCTAGCGGGGGTTAATAGTGGGCAGTTCTTC. Translated: CASSLLAGVNSGQFF. Complete variable domain (other parts from reference TRBV11-3 and TRBJ2-1): EAGVVQSPRYKIIEKKQPVAFWCNPISGHNTLYWYLQNLGQGPELLIRYENEEAVDDSQLPKDRFSAERLKGVDSTLKIQPAELGDSAVYLCASSLLAGVNSGQFFGPGTRLTVL.

On this clonotype itself: No conserved phenylalanine or tryptophan is present at the end of the CDR3, so a read error is the likely explanation. CDR3 sequence reads: CASTRGHQTAGELFS. CDR3 in DNA: TGTGCCAGCACACGGGGACACCAGACGGCCGGGGAGCTGTTTTCT. The rearrangement links TRBV6-1 to TRBJ2-2, with a possible D match to TRBD1 (6 bases). This CDR3 has 15 residues. Germline CDR1 reads MNHNS; CDR2 reads SASEGT. Deletions cut 7 bases from V and 6 bases from J, with 18 bases between.

The chain uses TRBV11-2 and TRBJ2-4; maybe TRBD2 (6 bases). This CDR3 is 14 amino acids long. From germline, CDR1 is SGHAT and CDR2 FQNNGV. The V end lost 2 bases, the J end lost 8 bases, and 13 bases lay between the germline ends. The CDR3 nucleotides are TGTGCCAGCAGCTTAAAGCCCCGGGGGTACATTCAGTACTTC. Protein: CASSLKPRGYIQYF.

Of note for this clonotype: The junction departs from germline at one end; a sequencing error may be responsible. V usage is TRBV6-5 and J usage is TRBJ1-6, with no clear D. The germline V gene encodes CDR1 MNHEY and CDR2 SVGAGI. This CDR3 region has 17 residues. Here the CDR3 reads CASSLTTGSMNNSPLHF. The DNA for the CDR3 is TGTGCCAGCAGCCTCACTACCGGGTCCATGAATAATTCACCCCTCCATTTT.

As to this clonotype: Since the CDR3 does not end with the conserved phenylalanine or tryptophan, this likely comes from a read error. The rearrangement joins TRBV6-1 to TRBJ1-4; D remains unclear. This CDR3 is built from 14 residues. Trimming took 1 base from V and 8 from J, leaving 11 bases between them. Germline loops: CDR1 MNHNS, CDR2 SASEGT. CDR3 in amino acids: CASSEGEVKEKLFL. The CDR3, as DNA: TGTGCCAGCAGTGAAGGGGAGGTCAAGGAAAAACTGTTTTTA.